This TCR beta chain was documented in a study of cytomegalovirus exposure and HLA in healthy donors. General study points: Likely technical artifact: a cluster of highly shared sequence variants.

PCR amplification relied on 60 Vbeta primers (plus 13 Jbeta primers). The assay was immunoSEQ multiplex PCR, and TCRdb's table has in-frame clones only and misses some. There are more than 150,000 clones in the sample; 80% to 90% occur only once, and about 1.3% lies in the top ten. The CDR3 runs to 16 residues. CDR1 and CDR2 from the germline V gene are SGHVS and FQNEAQ. Trimming stripped 0 bases from V and 0 bases from J, with 9 bases between. For this clone: Its matching antigen is unknown.

This sequence joins TRBV7-8 and TRBJ1-3; D gene ambiguous. The sequenced sample was PBMCs. The clonotype originates from a girl aged 2-10 years in good health and CMV-seropositive. The CDR3 loop reads CASSLALQHSGNTIYF. The CDR3 coding sequence is TGTGCCAGCAGCTTAGCGTTACAGCACTCTGGAAACACCATATATTTT.